A single sample gave rise to the 26 T cell receptor beta chains below, sequenced in a study of PD-L1 blockade in urothelial cancer. Repertoires were generated with immunoSEQ multiplex PCR, while TCRdb's copy carries only in-frame clones and drops some. The table lists 20,000 to 25,000 clones, about 90% of them singletons. The sequencing used PBMCs, collected around atezolizumab (anti-PD-L1) treatment. The receptors come from a woman aged 55 to 70 with urothelial cancer.

This clone showed up just a few times. The chain recombines TRBV4-2 with TRBJ2-5; 9 nucleotides agree with TRBD2. CDR1 is LGHNA and CDR2 is YNFKEQ in the germline V gene. V dropped 2 bases and J dropped 5; count of bases not matched to a gene: 9. The CDR3 sequence is 16 residues long. The CDR3 sequence is CASSQSGGRVTETQYF. In nucleotides, the CDR3 is TGTGCCAGCAGCCAATCGGGCGGGAGGGTTACGGAGACCCAGTACTTC.

The genes are TRBV19 and TRBJ2-6; no clear D gene. Trimming removed 1 base from V and 0 bases from J, with 4 bases in between. The CDR3 is 15 residues long. The germline V gene has CDR1 LNHDA and CDR2 SQIVND (reference sequence). The DNA of the CDR3 is TGTGCCAGTAGTATAGCCAGCTCTGGGGCCAACGTCCTGACTTTC. Translated, it gives CASSIASSGANVLTF.

V is TRBV30 and J is TRBJ2-7, with D possibly being TRBD2 (7 bases). The ends were cut back, 3 bases at V and 7 bases at J, with 19 bases in the middle. The CDR3 covers 14 residues. Per the germline V gene, CDR1 is GTSNPN and CDR2 is SVGIG (reference sequence). The CDR3 sequence: CAWSHRGAEDEQYF. The DNA for the CDR3 is TGTGCCTGGAGCCACCGGGGGGCTGAGGATGAGCAGTACTTC.

The chain joins TRBV11-2 to TRBJ2-2; 7 bases are shared with TRBD1. Looked up from germline, CDR1 is SGHAT and CDR2 is FQNNGV. Trimming at V came to 3 bases and at J to 6 bases, leaving 7 bases not matched to a gene. The CDR3 loop spans 15 amino acids. The CDR3 coding sequence is TGTGCCAGCAGCTTTGACAGGGTTCGCGCCGGGGAGCTGTTTTTT. Encoded protein: CASSFDRVRAGELFF. Looking up the rest from reference TRBV11-2 and TRBJ2-2 gives the full variable domain: EAGVAQSPRYKIIEKRQSVAFWCNPISGHATLYWYQQILGQGPKLLIQFQNNGVVDDSQLPKDRFSAERLKGVDSTLKIQPAKLEDSAVYLCASSFDRVRAGELFFGEGSRLTVL.

This sequence joins TRBV27 and TRBJ1-5; D is possibly TRBD1 (6 bases). Germline CDR1 MNHEY, CDR2 SMNVEV (reference sequence). Between the trimmed V and J ends, which lost 2 bases and 6 bases, there was a span of 11 bases. This CDR3 is 14 amino acids long. CDR3 in DNA: TGTGCCAGCAGTTTAGGGGGCATCGGTCAGCCCCAGCATTTT. Its protein is CASSLGGIGQPQHF.

The rearrangement links TRBV29-1 to TRBJ2-7; TRBD2 aligns across 13 bases. Germline V lookup: CDR1 SQVTM, CDR2 ANQGSEA. The CDR3 runs to 14 residues. The V and J ends lost 5 bases and 1 base, in that order; junction bases with no gene match: 2. CDR3 nucleotide sequence: TGCAGCGTTCAGGGACTAGCGGGATCCTACGAGCAGTACTTC. This codes for CSVQGLAGSYEQYF.

This clone was observed once. This chain links TRBV6-1 with TRBJ2-5; 9 bases map to TRBD1. The CDR3 loop spans 15 amino acids. With V trimmed by 4 bases and J by 4 bases, 7 bases remained unmatched. Germline assignment: CDR1 MNHNS and CDR2 SASEGT. The CDR3 protein is CASSARQGVGETQYF. The CDR3 DNA is TGTGCCAGCAGTGCACGACAGGGGGTAGGAGAGACCCAGTACTTC.

Only a few counts were recorded for this clone. A much larger clone differs from this one at a single base, so this may be a read error. This chain links TRBV6-6 with TRBJ2-5, with 9 bases fitting TRBD1. Germline V gives CDR1 MNHNY, CDR2 SVGAGI (reference sequence). V was clipped by 6 bases and J by 3 bases; unmatched bases: 2. This CDR3 spans 13 amino acids. CDR3 in DNA: TGTGCCAGCAGAAGGACAGGGGAAGAGACCCAGTACTTC. Its protein product is CASRRTGEETQYF.

This chain connects TRBV11-3 to TRBJ2-7; TRBD1 agrees at 8 bases. The V and J ends lost 4 bases and 2 bases, in that order; junction bases with no gene match: 4. This CDR3 spans 14 amino acids. From germline, CDR1 is SGHNT and CDR2 YENEEA. The CDR3 nucleotides read TGTGCCAGCAGCTCGACAGGGGCACCCTACGAGCAGTACTTC. Protein sequence: CASSSTGAPYEQYF.

This clone occurred once. J is TRBJ1-5 and V is TRBV7-6, with D perhaps TRBD1 (6 bases). Germline values: CDR1 SGHVS, CDR2 FNYEAQ. The CDR3 has 14 residues. The V gene lost 3 bases and the J gene lost 5 bases, with 11 bases spanning the gap. Here the CDR3 DNA reads TGTGCCAGCAGCTTCGGGACACCGGATCAGCCCCAGCATTTT. Encoded protein: CASSFGTPDQPQHF. The full variable domain, its missing parts supplied by reference TRBV7-6 and TRBJ1-5, is GAGVSQSPRYKVTKRGQDVALRCDPISGHVSLYWYRQALGQGPEFLTYFNYEAQQDKSGLPNDRFSAERPEGSISTLTIQRTEQRDSAMYRCASSFGTPDQPQHFGDGTRLSIL.

The V gene is TRBV18, the J gene TRBJ2-7; D not certain. Trimming pared 0 bases from V and 5 bases from J, leaving 11 bases between. The CDR3 length is 14 residues. Germline CDR1 KGHSH, CDR2 LQKENI. CDR3 region: CASSPPGWQNEQYF. In DNA, the CDR3 is TGTGCCAGCTCACCACCTGGTTGGCAGAACGAGCAGTACTTC. The whole variable domain, remainder taken from reference TRBV18 and TRBJ2-7, is NAGVMQNPRHLVRRRGQEARLRCSPMKGHSHVYWYRQLPEEGLKFMVYLQKENIIDESGMPKERFSAEFPKEGPSILRIQQVVRGDSAAYFCASSPPGWQNEQYFGPGTRLTVT.

This chain uses TRBV2 with TRBJ2-2; TRBD2 matches at 15 bases. The CDR3 consists of 16 residues. Germline assignment: CDR1 SNHLY and CDR2 FYNNEI. V gave up 6 bases and J gave up 5 bases; unmatched junction bases: 4. CDR3 nucleotides: TGTGCCAGCAGAGGGACTAGCGGGAGGCGGACCGGGGAGCTGTTTTTT. Protein: CASRGTSGRRTGELFF. Looking up the rest from reference TRBV2 and TRBJ2-2 gives the full variable domain: EPEVTQTPSHQVTQMGQEVILRCVPISNHLYFYWYRQILGQKVEFLVSFYNNEISEKSEIFDDQFSVERPDGSNFTLKIRSTKLEDSAMYFCASRGTSGRRTGELFFGEGSRLTVL.

This rearrangement joins TRBV7-3 to TRBJ2-3; a weak D match, TRBD2 (5 bases). Trimming removed 3 bases from V and 6 bases from J, with 13 bases in between. CDR3 length: 14 residues. CDR1 is SGHTA, CDR2 FQGTGA, per germline. CDR3 amino acids: CASSLGVTGDTQYF. The CDR3, as DNA: TGTGCCAGCAGCTTGGGCGTCACGGGGGATACGCAGTATTTT.

This sequence joins TRBV9 and TRBJ1-2; D unresolved. Germline-derived CDR1 and CDR2 are SGDLS and YYNGEE. This CDR3 is 11 amino acids long. V was shortened by 3 bases and J by 4 bases, with 4 bases between the two germline ends. The CDR3 is CASSDIYGYTF. The CDR3 coding sequence is TGTGCCAGCAGCGACATCTATGGCTACACCTTC.

This clone appeared a single time. The chain is built from TRBV6-1 and TRBJ2-6; D is uncertain. V was cut by 4 bases and J by 2 bases, with 9 bases left in between. This CDR3 contains 15 residues. From germline, CDR1 is MNHNS and CDR2 SASEGT. The CDR3: CASSAGGAGANVLTF. CDR3 DNA: TGTGCCAGCAGTGCAGGTGGCGCTGGGGCCAACGTCCTGACTTTC.

This chain joins TRBV9 and TRBJ1-3; TRBD1 agrees at 7 bases. The V and J ends lost 2 bases and 0 bases, in that order; junction bases with no gene match: 2. The CDR3 length is 15 residues. CDR1 and CDR2 from the germline V gene are SGDLS and YYNGEE. CDR3 amino acids: CASSVRQGSGNTIYF. CDR3 in DNA: TGTGCCAGCAGCGTTCGACAGGGCTCTGGAAACACCATATATTTT.

This clone was seen a single time. The rearrangement links TRBV10-3 to TRBJ2-7; tentatively, D is TRBD1 (5 bases). The germline CDR1 and CDR2 sequences are ENHRY and SYGVKD. The CDR3 sequence is 12 residues long. Trimming cost V 11 bases and J 2 bases, with 13 bases left between them. The CDR3 spells CASRQPTYEQYF. In DNA, the CDR3 is TGTGCCTCGCGACAGCCAACCTACGAGCAGTACTTC.

The chain recombines TRBV7-9 with TRBJ1-1; perhaps TRBD1 as D (6 bases). This CDR3 spans 14 amino acids. Trimming took 3 bases from V and 3 from J, leaving 11 bases between them. The V gene's germline CDR1 is SEHNR and CDR2 FQNEAQ (reference sequence). The CDR3 coding sequence is TGTGCCAGCAGCTTCGGCGAGGGGGACACTGAAGCTTTCTTT. This codes for CASSFGEGDTEAFF.

This chain joins TRBV9 and TRBJ2-1; 7 bases agree with TRBD2. The ends lost 3 bases at V and 9 bases at J; junction bases unmatched: 9. The CDR3 runs to 14 residues. In germline, CDR1 is SGDLS, CDR2 YYNGEE. The CDR3 DNA sequence: TGTGCCAGCAGCGGACAGCTAGCGGTCGCTGAGCAGTTCTTC. Protein sequence: CASSGQLAVAEQFF.

The V call is TRBV5-1, the J call TRBJ1-2; the D gene is possibly TRBD1 (6 bases). This CDR3 has 15 amino acids. V was cut by 2 bases and J by 3 bases, with 14 bases left in between. Germline values: CDR1 SGHRS, CDR2 YFSETQ. CDR3 loop: CASSFEQGSDYGYTF. The CDR3 nucleotides read TGCGCCAGCAGCTTCGAACAGGGTAGTGACTATGGCTACACCTTC.

The V gene is TRBV7-8, the J gene TRBJ2-1; 9 nucleotides line up with TRBD1. The germline V gene has CDR1 SGHVS and CDR2 FQNEAQ. Trimming removed 8 bases from V and 7 bases from J; junction bases left unmatched: 6. The CDR3 runs to 13 residues. CDR3 DNA: TGTGCCAGCGGGACAGGGCGGGCAAATGAGCAGTTCTTC. Its protein is CASGTGRANEQFF. The full variable domain, rest sourced from reference TRBV7-8 and TRBJ2-1, is GAGVSQSPRYKVAKRGQDVALRCDPISGHVSLFWYQQALGQGPEFLTYFQNEAQLDKSGLPSDRFFAERPEGSVSTLKIQRTQQEDSAVYLCASGTGRANEQFFGPGTRLTVL.

This sequence joins TRBV2 and TRBJ2-3, with no clear D. The germline gives CDR1 SNHLY, CDR2 FYNNEI. Trimming took 7 bases from V and 1 from J, leaving 15 bases between them. This CDR3 spans 15 amino acids. The CDR3 protein is CASIIDTIGTDTQYF. The CDR3 region has the DNA TGTGCCAGCATTATTGACACGATCGGCACAGATACGCAGTATTTT. The full variable domain, its missing parts supplied by reference TRBV2 and TRBJ2-3, is EPEVTQTPSHQVTQMGQEVILRCVPISNHLYFYWYRQILGQKVEFLVSFYNNEISEKSEIFDDQFSVERPDGSNFTLKIRSTKLEDSAMYFCASIIDTIGTDTQYFGPGTRLTVL.

This sequence joins TRBV10-1 and TRBJ2-1, with 13 positions matching TRBD2. J was trimmed by 10 bases and V by 7 bases; bases with no gene match: 4. This CDR3 contains 13 residues. Germline V gene lookup returns CDR1 WNHNN and CDR2 SYGVQD (reference sequence). CDR3 nucleotides: TGCGCCAGCAACGGACTAGCGGGAGAAGAGCAGTTCTTC. Protein sequence: CASNGLAGEEQFF.

This clone was detected a few times. J is TRBJ2-1 and V is TRBV7-9, with 15 bases identical to TRBD2. J lost 2 bases, V lost 4 bases, and 9 bases had no gene match. The CDR3 sequence is 19 residues long. Looked up from germline, CDR1 is SEHNR and CDR2 is FQNEAQ (reference sequence). The CDR3 is CASSSKGLAGGDPYNEQFF. CDR3 sequence (DNA): TGTGCCAGCAGCTCAAAGGGACTAGCGGGAGGTGATCCCTACAATGAGCAGTTCTTC.

This clone was seen a single time. V and J are TRBV29-1 and TRBJ1-2; no clear D. This CDR3 contains 11 residues. The V gene's germline CDR1 is SQVTM and CDR2 ANQGSEA. Deletions cut 6 bases from V and 0 bases from J, with 5 bases between. CDR3 protein: CSVESNYGYTF. The CDR3 DNA follows: TGCAGCGTGGAGTCTAACTATGGCTACACCTTC.

The rearrangement uses TRBV27 and TRBJ1-2, with D unresolved. The CDR3 loop spans 14 amino acids. Trimming took off 0 bases at V and 8 bases at J, with 13 bases between the two ends. In germline, CDR1 is MNHEY, CDR2 SMNVEV (reference sequence). The CDR3 bases are TGTGCCAGCAGTTTATCCCCCGCGGGTGAGGGCTACACCTTC. As protein: CASSLSPAGEGYTF.